The rows below give T cell receptor beta chains drawn from one sample of a study of neurological immune-mediated disorders. Via MiXCR, TCRdb re-called the 5' RACE reads, giving one row per CDR3 protein. The sample has about 66,000 distinct CDR3 sequences; around 5.5% are singletons. The specimen was PBMCs. These receptors came from a woman in her 30s with multiple sclerosis. Both conserved end residues are part of each CDR3. The D gene is left open where the match is weak. Size tells how often a clone was seen (once, few, many) or the class of an expanded clone, and some rows leave it out.

J gene: TRBJ1-6; D gene: -; V gene: TRBV6-5; clone size: -; CDR3 DNA: TGTGCCAGCAGTTACATGGTTGGTGATAATTCACCCCTCAACTTT; CDR3 protein: CASSYMVGDNSPLNF
J gene: TRBJ2-1; D gene: -; V gene: TRBV20-1; clone size: many; CDR3 DNA: TGCAGTGCTAGAGACAACTTCAACCGGCTCAATGAGCAGTTCTTC; CDR3 protein: CSARDNFNRLNEQFF
J gene: TRBJ2-2; D gene: TRBD1; V gene: TRBV20-1; clone size: many; CDR3 DNA: TGCAGTGCTGAGAAACCCGGGACAGGGGTCACCGGGGAGCTGTTTTTT; CDR3 protein: CSAEKPGTGVTGELFF
J gene: TRBJ2-5; D gene: -; V gene: TRBV5-1; clone size: many; CDR3 DNA: TGCGCCAGCAGCTTTGGGGCGCGGGAGACCCAGTACTTC; CDR3 protein: CASSFGARETQYF
J gene: TRBJ2-7; D gene: -; V gene: TRBV10-2; clone size: many; CDR3 DNA: TGCGCCAGCAGTGACAGCAGGGGAGTCTACGAGCAGTACTTC; CDR3 protein: CASSDSRGVYEQYF
J gene: TRBJ2-1; D gene: -; V gene: TRBV2; clone size: many; CDR3 DNA: TGTGCCAGCAAATCCACGGGACCCAACTACAATGAGCAGTTCTTC; CDR3 protein: CASKSTGPNYNEQFF
J gene: TRBJ2-1; D gene: -; V gene: TRBV7-2; clone size: many; CDR3 DNA: TGTGCCAGCAGCTCCAGGGGAGGTGGCAATGAGCAGTTCTTC; CDR3 protein: CASSSRGGGNEQFF
J gene: TRBJ1-3; D gene: -; V gene: TRBV5-6; clone size: many; CDR3 DNA: TGTGCCAGCAGCTTCAGGCAGGGAAACACCATATATTTT; CDR3 protein: CASSFRQGNTIYF
J gene: TRBJ1-6; D gene: TRBD1; V gene: TRBV5-1; clone size: many; CDR3 DNA: TGCGCCAGCAGCTCCTACCCGGCAGGGGGAGATTCACCCCTCCACTTT; CDR3 protein: CASSSYPAGGDSPLHF
J gene: TRBJ1-1; D gene: -; V gene: TRBV12-5; clone size: many; CDR3 DNA: TGTGCTAGTGGCACTGAGGCGAGGACTGAAGCTTTCTTT; CDR3 protein: CASGTEARTEAFF
J gene: TRBJ1-6; D gene: -; V gene: TRBV27; clone size: few; CDR3 DNA: TGTGCCAGCAGTTTAAGGCAGGGGTACAATTCACCCCTCAACTTT; CDR3 protein: CASSLRQGYNSPLNF
J gene: TRBJ1-4; D gene: -; V gene: TRBV2; clone size: many; CDR3 DNA: TGTGCCAGCAGTGAAAGAGGGGCAGGGCTCGAAAAACTGTTTTTT; CDR3 protein: CASSERGAGLEKLFF
J gene: TRBJ2-1; D gene: -; V gene: TRBV20-1; clone size: many; CDR3 DNA: TGCAGTGCCGCGCAAGGGGCCACCTCCTACAATGAGCAGTTCTTC; CDR3 protein: CSAAQGATSYNEQFF
J gene: TRBJ2-1; D gene: -; V gene: TRBV2; clone size: few; CDR3 DNA: TGTGCCAGCAGTTTAGACGAGCTCGGGGACAATGAGCAGTTCTTC; CDR3 protein: CASSLDELGDNEQFF
J gene: TRBJ1-1; D gene: -; V gene: TRBV6-5; clone size: -; CDR3 DNA: TGTGCCAGCAGTTACTCATTTGGGACAAGGCCTCGCTACACTGAAGCTTTCTTT; CDR3 protein: CASSYSFGTRPRYTEAFF
J gene: TRBJ2-7; D gene: -; V gene: TRBV7-2; clone size: -; CDR3 DNA: TGTGCCAGCAGCTTAGAATTTGGGGCAAACTACGAGCAGTACTTC; CDR3 protein: CASSLEFGANYEQYF
J gene: TRBJ2-7; D gene: TRBD2; V gene: TRBV5-1; clone size: many; CDR3 DNA: TGCGCCAGCAGTACGACTAGCGGGGGGCCCTACGAGCAGTACTTC; CDR3 protein: CASSTTSGGPYEQYF
J gene: TRBJ2-5; D gene: TRBD2; V gene: TRBV20-1; clone size: -; CDR3 DNA: TGCAGTGCTCCCGGGACTAGCGGGTCGTACCAAGAGACCCAGTACTTC; CDR3 protein: CSAPGTSGSYQETQYF
J gene: TRBJ2-4; D gene: TRBD2; V gene: TRBV5-1; clone size: many; CDR3 DNA: TGCGCCAGCAGCTTGAACCCCAGCGGGGGTGGGGCCAAAAACATTCAGTACTTC; CDR3 protein: CASSLNPSGGGAKNIQYF
J gene: TRBJ1-5; D gene: TRBD1; V gene: TRBV7-8; clone size: -; CDR3 DNA: TGTGCCAGCAGCTTAGAAAGGGGGCTTAGCAATCAGCCCCAGCATTTT; CDR3 protein: CASSLERGLSNQPQHF
J gene: TRBJ1-2; D gene: -; V gene: TRBV7-9; clone size: many; CDR3 DNA: TGTGCCAGCAGCTTACCGGCTGGGGGAAGCTATGGCTACACCTTC; CDR3 protein: CASSLPAGGSYGYTF
J gene: TRBJ1-1; D gene: -; V gene: TRBV12-3/TRBV12-4; clone size: many; CDR3 DNA: TGTGCCAGCAGTTTGATGGACGCGGACACTGAAGCTTTCTTT; CDR3 protein: CASSLMDADTEAFF
J gene: TRBJ2-4; D gene: -; V gene: TRBV20-1; clone size: many; CDR3 DNA: TGCAGTGTTAGTGGCCTAGCCAAAAACATTCAGTACTTC; CDR3 protein: CSVSGLAKNIQYF
J gene: TRBJ2-1; D gene: TRBD2; V gene: TRBV12-3/TRBV12-4; clone size: many; CDR3 DNA: TGTGCCAGCAGTTTGGCGGGGGGCAAGGTCAATGAGCAGTTCTTC; CDR3 protein: CASSLAGGKVNEQFF
J gene: TRBJ1-4; D gene: -; V gene: TRBV20-1; clone size: many; CDR3 DNA: TGCAGTGCTGGGGACCGCCTGAGTGGAGAACTGTTTTTT; CDR3 protein: CSAGDRLSGELFF
J gene: TRBJ2-7; D gene: -; V gene: TRBV18; clone size: many; CDR3 DNA: TGTGCCAGCTCACCTACAGGGTACGAGCAGTACTTC; CDR3 protein: CASSPTGYEQYF
J gene: TRBJ2-1; D gene: TRBD2; V gene: TRBV9; clone size: many; CDR3 DNA: TGTGCCAGCAGCGTGACTAGCGGGGGGCTCAATGAGCAGTTCTTC; CDR3 protein: CASSVTSGGLNEQFF
J gene: TRBJ2-1; D gene: -; V gene: TRBV20-1; clone size: many; CDR3 DNA: TGCAGTGCTAGAAGGCCTCCCCGGGATTACAATGAGCAGTTCTTC; CDR3 protein: CSARRPPRDYNEQFF
J gene: TRBJ2-7; D gene: TRBD1; V gene: TRBV20-1; clone size: few; CDR3 DNA: TGCAGTGCCAACGGACAGGGGGCCTACGAGCAGTACTTC; CDR3 protein: CSANGQGAYEQYF
J gene: TRBJ1-6; D gene: -; V gene: TRBV10-3; clone size: few; CDR3 DNA: TGTGCCATCAGATACAGGGAGAATAATTCACCCCTCAACTTT; CDR3 protein: CAIRYRENNSPLNF
J gene: TRBJ2-3; D gene: -; V gene: TRBV20-1; clone size: many; CDR3 DNA: TGCAGTGCTCCGGGGGTGGGCACAGATACGCAGTATTTT; CDR3 protein: CSAPGVGTDTQYF
J gene: TRBJ2-3; D gene: TRBD2; V gene: TRBV12-3/TRBV12-4; clone size: many; CDR3 DNA: TGTGCCAGCAGTATCCGACTAGCGGGGACAGATACGCAGTATTTT; CDR3 protein: CASSIRLAGTDTQYF
J gene: TRBJ1-1; D gene: TRBD1; V gene: TRBV28; clone size: many; CDR3 DNA: TGTGCCAGCAGGGCAGGGGGGAACACTGAAGCTTTCTTT; CDR3 protein: CASRAGGNTEAFF
J gene: TRBJ2-7; D gene: -; V gene: TRBV20-1; clone size: few; CDR3 DNA: TGCAGTGCTAGCGCCTTACCCCCCAGAGAGGACGAGCAGTACTTC; CDR3 protein: CSASALPPREDEQYF
J gene: TRBJ1-1; D gene: -; V gene: TRBV28; clone size: many; CDR3 DNA: TGTGCCAGCAGTTGGGCGTTGGGCCCAAAGAACACTGAAGCTTTCTTT; CDR3 protein: CASSWALGPKNTEAFF
J gene: TRBJ2-5; D gene: TRBD1; V gene: TRBV15; clone size: many; CDR3 DNA: TGTGCCACCAGCAGCGAGGACAGGGAGACCCAGTACTTC; CDR3 protein: CATSSEDRETQYF
J gene: TRBJ2-3; D gene: TRBD2; V gene: TRBV6-5; clone size: few; CDR3 DNA: TGTGCCAGCAGCGTAGCGGGGGGAACAGATACGCAGTATTTT; CDR3 protein: CASSVAGGTDTQYF
J gene: TRBJ1-1; D gene: -; V gene: TRBV5-5; clone size: many; CDR3 DNA: TGTGCCAGCAGCTTGCTATCTGAAGCTTTCTTT; CDR3 protein: CASSLLSEAFF
J gene: TRBJ2-7; D gene: TRBD2; V gene: TRBV7-2; clone size: many; CDR3 DNA: TGTGCCAGCAGCCCGACTGGGGGCGGGGGGGCTTACGAGCAGTACTTC; CDR3 protein: CASSPTGGGGAYEQYF
J gene: TRBJ2-5; D gene: -; V gene: TRBV10-3; clone size: many; CDR3 DNA: TGTGCCATCAGCGTGGGACGGACCCGACAAGAGACCCAGTACTTC; CDR3 protein: CAISVGRTRQETQYF
J gene: TRBJ1-5; D gene: TRBD1; V gene: TRBV29-1; clone size: few; CDR3 DNA: TGCAGCGTCGGACAGGGGGGAAGCAATCAGCCCCAGAATTTT; CDR3 protein: CSVGQGGSNQPQNF
J gene: TRBJ2-3; D gene: -; V gene: TRBV9; clone size: many; CDR3 DNA: TGTGCCAGCAGCGCAGATCCTGATACGCAGTATTTT; CDR3 protein: CASSADPDTQYF
J gene: TRBJ2-3; D gene: -; V gene: TRBV10-3; clone size: -; CDR3 DNA: TGTGCCATCAGTGAGTCGATGGGTGGGGATACGCAGTATTTT; CDR3 protein: CAISESMGGDTQYF
J gene: TRBJ2-2; D gene: -; V gene: TRBV14; clone size: many; CDR3 DNA: TGTGCCAGCAGCCTAGTGGGGAAGAACACCGGGGAGCTGTTTTTT; CDR3 protein: CASSLVGKNTGELFF
J gene: TRBJ2-1; D gene: TRBD1; V gene: TRBV18; clone size: few; CDR3 DNA: TGTGCCAGCTCACCAGTACAGGGGACCCACAATGAGCAGTTCTTC; CDR3 protein: CASSPVQGTHNEQFF
J gene: TRBJ2-7; D gene: TRBD2; V gene: TRBV20-1; clone size: many; CDR3 DNA: TGCAGTGCTAGAGATCAGGGCCTGGGGGACTACTACGAGCAGTACTTC; CDR3 protein: CSARDQGLGDYYEQYF
J gene: TRBJ2-5; D gene: -; V gene: TRBV5-1; clone size: -; CDR3 DNA: TGCGCCAGCAGCCCTGGAAGGACAGAAGAGACCCAGTACTTC; CDR3 protein: CASSPGRTEETQYF
J gene: TRBJ2-2; D gene: -; V gene: TRBV6-5; clone size: many; CDR3 DNA: TGTGCCAGCAGTCAGGAAACACCCACCGGGGAGCTGTTTTTT; CDR3 protein: CASSQETPTGELFF
J gene: TRBJ2-7; D gene: TRBD1; V gene: TRBV29-1; clone size: many; CDR3 DNA: TGCAGCGTTTCTACAGGGGGCTACGAGCAGTACTTC; CDR3 protein: CSVSTGGYEQYF
J gene: TRBJ1-2; D gene: TRBD1; V gene: TRBV11-2; clone size: few; CDR3 DNA: TGTGCCAGCAGCCTGGAACCAGGGGGCCGGGGCTACACCTTC; CDR3 protein: CASSLEPGGRGYTF
J gene: TRBJ2-7; D gene: -; V gene: TRBV28; clone size: -; CDR3 DNA: TGTGCCAGCAGTTTAGGAAAGGGTTCCTACGAGCAGTACTTC; CDR3 protein: CASSLGKGSYEQYF
J gene: TRBJ1-5; D gene: -; V gene: TRBV20-1; clone size: -; CDR3 DNA: TGCAGTGCGAAAGACAGTTCTAATCAGCCCCAGCATTTT; CDR3 protein: CSAKDSSNQPQHF
J gene: TRBJ2-5; D gene: TRBD2; V gene: TRBV7-8; clone size: few; CDR3 DNA: TGTGCCAGCAGCTTAGGTGGGGGGGACCAGTACTTC; CDR3 protein: CASSLGGGDQYF
J gene: TRBJ2-5; D gene: TRBD2; V gene: TRBV20-1; clone size: many; CDR3 DNA: TGCAGTGCTAGGGGAATGCTAGCGGGGGTCATCCAAGAGACCCAGTACTTC; CDR3 protein: CSARGMLAGVIQETQYF
J gene: TRBJ2-5; D gene: TRBD2; V gene: TRBV20-1; clone size: -; CDR3 DNA: TGCAGTGCAGCGGGGCCGGGTTTCCAAGAGACCCAGTACTTC; CDR3 protein: CSAAGPGFQETQYF